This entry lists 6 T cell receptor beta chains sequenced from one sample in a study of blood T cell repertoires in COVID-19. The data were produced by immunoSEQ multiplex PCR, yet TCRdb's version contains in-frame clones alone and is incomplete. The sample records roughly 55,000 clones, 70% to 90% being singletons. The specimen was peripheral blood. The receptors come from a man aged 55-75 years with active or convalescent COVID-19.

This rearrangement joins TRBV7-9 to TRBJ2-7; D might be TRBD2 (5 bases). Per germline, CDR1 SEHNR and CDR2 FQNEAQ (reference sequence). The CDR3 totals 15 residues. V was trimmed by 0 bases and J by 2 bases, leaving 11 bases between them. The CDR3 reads CASSLAWELTYEQYF. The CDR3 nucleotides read TGTGCCAGCAGCTTAGCCTGGGAGCTGACCTACGAGCAGTACTTC.

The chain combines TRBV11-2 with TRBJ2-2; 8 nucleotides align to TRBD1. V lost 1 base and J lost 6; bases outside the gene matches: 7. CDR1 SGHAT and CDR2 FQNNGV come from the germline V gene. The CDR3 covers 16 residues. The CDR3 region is CASSLVAGGASGELFF. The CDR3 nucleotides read TGTGCCAGCAGCTTAGTGGCAGGGGGCGCATCCGGGGAGCTGTTTTTT.

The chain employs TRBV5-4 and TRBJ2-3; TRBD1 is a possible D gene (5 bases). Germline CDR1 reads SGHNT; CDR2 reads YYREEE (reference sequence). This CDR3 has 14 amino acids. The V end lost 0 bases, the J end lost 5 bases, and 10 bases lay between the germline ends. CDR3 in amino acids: CASSLAGLGDTQYF. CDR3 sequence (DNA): TGTGCCAGCAGCTTGGCAGGGTTAGGAGATACGCAGTATTTT.

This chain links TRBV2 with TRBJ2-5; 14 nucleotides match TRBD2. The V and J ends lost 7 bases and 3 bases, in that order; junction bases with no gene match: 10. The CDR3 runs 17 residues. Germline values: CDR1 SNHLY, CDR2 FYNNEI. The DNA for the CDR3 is TGTGCCAGCACTGCCCCGGGACTAGCGGGAGTAGAAGAGACCCAGTACTTC. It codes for CASTAPGLAGVEETQYF.

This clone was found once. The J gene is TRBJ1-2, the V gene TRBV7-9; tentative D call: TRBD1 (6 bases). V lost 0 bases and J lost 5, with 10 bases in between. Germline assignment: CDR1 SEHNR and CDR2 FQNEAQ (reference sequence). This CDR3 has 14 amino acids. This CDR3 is CASSLAGDIYGYTF. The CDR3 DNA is TGTGCCAGCAGCTTAGCAGGGGACATATATGGCTACACCTTC.

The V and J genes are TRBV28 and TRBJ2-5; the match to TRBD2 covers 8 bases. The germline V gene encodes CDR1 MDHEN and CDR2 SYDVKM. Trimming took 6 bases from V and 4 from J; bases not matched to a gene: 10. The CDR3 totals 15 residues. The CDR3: CASRTGGANVETQYF. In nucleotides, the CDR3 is TGTGCCAGCAGAACCGGGGGGGCAAATGTAGAGACCCAGTACTTC.